The rows below give T cell receptor beta chains drawn from one sample of a study of T cell repertoires in cytomegalovirus infection. A single record per CDR3 protein comes from TCRdb applying MiXCR to the reads. The sample contains some 600,000 distinct CDR3 sequences, roughly a quarter of which appear only once. Sequencing was carried out using CD8+ T cells from PBMCs. These receptor sequences come from a human donor in good health (CMV status not recorded). Some clones in this sample may be carry-over from other donors' samples. The CDR3 runs from the conserved cysteine through the conserved F or W. The D gene is left open where the match is weak. Expanded clones are given a class, and other clones once, few, many or no size at all.

J gene | V gene | D gene | clone size | CDR3 length | CDR3 protein | CDR3 DNA
TRBJ1-2 | TRBV6-5 | NA | few | 15 | CASTPLGVINYGYTF | TGTGCCAGCACCCCCCTAGGGGTTATCAACTATGGCTACACCTTC
TRBJ2-7 | TRBV7-2 | TRBD2 | many | 18 | CASSLRFGLAGGDLEQYF | TGTGCCAGCAGCTTACGGTTCGGGCTAGCGGGGGGGGATCTCGAGCAGTACTTC
TRBJ1-1 | TRBV5-1 | NA | NA | 14 | CASSPDSTGNEAFF | TGCGCCAGCAGCCCGGATTCCACAGGGAACGAAGCTTTCTTT
TRBJ2-1 | TRBV6-6 | NA | NA | 14 | CACLDGGRRNEQFF | TGTGCCTGCCTGGACGGGGGGCGTCGGAATGAGCAGTTCTTC
TRBJ2-1 | TRBV20-1 | NA | NA | 14 | CSARRRAAHNEQFF | TGCAGTGCTAGGAGGAGGGCAGCTCACAATGAGCAGTTCTTC
TRBJ1-2 | TRBV20-1 | TRBD1 | NA | 15 | CSAREFGQGEGGYTF | TGCAGTGCTAGAGAGTTCGGACAGGGCGAAGGCGGCTACACCTTC
TRBJ2-2 | TRBV5-1 | NA | few | 15 | CASSLETTNTGELFF | TGCGCCAGCAGCTTGGAGACAACGAACACCGGGGAGCTGTTTTTT
TRBJ1-1 | TRBV6-2/TRBV6-3 | NA | NA | 15 | CASSYMWIWGTEAFF | TGTGCCAGCAGTTACATGTGGATTTGGGGCACTGAAGCTTTCTTT
TRBJ2-1 | TRBV7-9 | NA | few | 12 | CASSLVEKEQFF | TGTGCCAGCAGCTTAGTAGAAAAAGAGCAGTTCTTC
TRBJ2-5 | TRBV28 | TRBD1 | NA | 14 | CASNPQGAYETQYF | TGTGCCAGCAACCCACAGGGGGCTTATGAGACCCAGTACTTC
TRBJ2-7 | TRBV12-3/TRBV12-4 | NA | many | 13 | CASSPGPLYEQYF | TGTGCCAGCAGCCCCGGTCCGTTGTACGAGCAGTACTTC
TRBJ2-1 | TRBV7-2 | TRBD2 | many | 15 | CASSFLAGGPYEQFF | TGTGCCAGCAGCTTTCTAGCGGGGGGGCCGTATGAGCAGTTCTTC
TRBJ2-1 | TRBV6-6 | NA | NA | 15 | CASSAATPSVDEQFF | TGTGCCAGCAGTGCCGCGACCCCTAGCGTCGATGAGCAGTTCTTC
TRBJ1-3 | TRBV28 | NA | many | 13 | CASTRTGVNTIYF | TGTGCCAGCACCCGGACGGGGGTAAACACCATATATTTT
TRBJ1-1 | TRBV19 | NA | NA | 14 | CASSFEGGNTEAFF | TGTGCCAGTAGTTTCGAGGGCGGGAACACTGAAGCTTTCTTT
TRBJ1-1 | TRBV19 | NA | many | 15 | CASSIGTALNTEAFF | TGTGCCAGTAGTATAGGAACAGCTCTGAACACTGAAGCTTTCTTT